Detailed here is one TCR beta chain. Its antigen is still unknown. This sample is drawn from a study of T cells in Graves' hyperthyroidism and ophthalmopathy. Across the whole study: The authors collected peripheral blood at initial diagnosis, before any treatment.

Uncontrolled infection, other autoimmune disease, pregnancy or lactation excluded patients. What was amplified from RNA transcripts were TCR beta CDR3 regions. HTBI primers were used for first-round RT-PCR of the TCR CDR3. TCRdb processed the multiplex PCR reads anew with MiXCR; each CDR3 protein has one entry. The sample shows some 500,000 distinct CDR3 sequences, about 16% of them seen only once. The ends were cut back, 8 bases at V and 0 bases at J, with 14 bases in the middle. Looked up from germline, CDR1 is LNHDA and CDR2 is SQIVND (reference sequence). The length of the CDR3 is 14 residues. Study-wide results and limits: By a 13 V-J model, ophthalmopathy was set apart from stable hyperthyroidism. Most clonotypes expanded in the thyroid (above 0.001) were also present in blood.

The J gene is TRBJ2-7, the V gene TRBV19; D is perhaps TRBD1 (6 bases). Sequenced material: blood. This TCR came from a woman between 25 and 40 years old with Graves' ophthalmopathy. CDR3 in amino acids: CASGPSGDSYEQYF. CDR3 in DNA: TGTGCCAGTGGCCCCTCAGGGGACTCCTACGAGCAGTACTTC.